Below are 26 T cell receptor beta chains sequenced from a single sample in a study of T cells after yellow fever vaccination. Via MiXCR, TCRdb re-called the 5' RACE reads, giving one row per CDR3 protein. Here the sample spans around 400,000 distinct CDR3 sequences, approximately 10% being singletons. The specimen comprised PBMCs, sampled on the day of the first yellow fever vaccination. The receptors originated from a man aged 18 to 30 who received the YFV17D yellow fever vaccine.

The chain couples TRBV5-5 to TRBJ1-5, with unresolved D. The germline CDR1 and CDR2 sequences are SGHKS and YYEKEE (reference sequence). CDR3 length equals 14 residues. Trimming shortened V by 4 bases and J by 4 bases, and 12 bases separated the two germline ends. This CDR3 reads CASSVIHENQPQHF. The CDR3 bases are TGTGCCAGCAGCGTTATACACGAGAATCAGCCCCAGCATTTT.

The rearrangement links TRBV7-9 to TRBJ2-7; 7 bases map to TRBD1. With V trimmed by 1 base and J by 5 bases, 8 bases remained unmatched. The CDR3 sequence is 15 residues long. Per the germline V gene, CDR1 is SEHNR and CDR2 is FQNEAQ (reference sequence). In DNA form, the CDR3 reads TGTGCCAGCAGCTTAGAGAGACAGGGTGATAACGAGCAGTACGTC. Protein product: CASSLERQGDNEQYV.

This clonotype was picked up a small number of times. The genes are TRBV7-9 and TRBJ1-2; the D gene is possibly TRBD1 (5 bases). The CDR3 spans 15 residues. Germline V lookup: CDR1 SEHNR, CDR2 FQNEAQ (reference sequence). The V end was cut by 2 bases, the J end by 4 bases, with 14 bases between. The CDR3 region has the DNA TGTGCCAGCAGCTTATGGGACCCAGTATCCTATGGCTACACCTTC. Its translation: CASSLWDPVSYGYTF.

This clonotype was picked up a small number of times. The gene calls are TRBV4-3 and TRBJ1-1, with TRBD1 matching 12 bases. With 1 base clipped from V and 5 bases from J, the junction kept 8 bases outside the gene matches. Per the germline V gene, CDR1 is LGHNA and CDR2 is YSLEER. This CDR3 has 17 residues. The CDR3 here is CASSQVGTGGAGTEAFF. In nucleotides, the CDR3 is TGCGCCAGCAGCCAAGTAGGGACAGGGGGCGCGGGAACTGAAGCTTTCTTT.

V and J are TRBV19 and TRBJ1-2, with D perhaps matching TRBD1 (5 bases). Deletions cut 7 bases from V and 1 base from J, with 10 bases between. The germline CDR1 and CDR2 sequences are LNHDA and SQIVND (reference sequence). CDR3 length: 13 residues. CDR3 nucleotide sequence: TGTGCCAGTACCCTGACAGTTAACTATGGCTACACCTTC. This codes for CASTLTVNYGYTF.

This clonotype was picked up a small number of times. The CDR3 bases are TGTGCCTGGGACCCGTCTGGAAACACCATATATTTT. The encoded protein is CAWDPSGNTIYF. The chain recombines TRBV30 with TRBJ1-3; no clear D gene. The CDR3 is made up of 12 amino acids. The V and J ends lost 5 bases and 1 base respectively, with 6 bases between them. Looked up from germline, CDR1 is GTSNPN and CDR2 is SVGIG (reference sequence). The full variable domain, completed using reference TRBV30 and TRBJ1-3, is SQTIHQWPATLVQPVGSPLSLECTVEGTSNPNLYWYRQAAGRGLQLLFYSVGIGQISSEVPQNLSASRPQDRQFILSSKKLLLSDSGFYLCAWDPSGNTIYFGEGSWLTVV.

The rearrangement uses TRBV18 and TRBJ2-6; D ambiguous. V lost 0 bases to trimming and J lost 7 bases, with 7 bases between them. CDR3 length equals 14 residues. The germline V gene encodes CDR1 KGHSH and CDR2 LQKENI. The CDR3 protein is CASSPPGTANVLTF. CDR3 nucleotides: TGTGCCAGCTCACCACCGGGCACAGCCAACGTCCTGACTTTC.

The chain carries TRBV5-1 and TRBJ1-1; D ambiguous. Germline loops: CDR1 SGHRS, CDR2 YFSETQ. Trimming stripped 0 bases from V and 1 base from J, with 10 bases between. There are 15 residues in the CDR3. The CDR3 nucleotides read TGCGCCAGCAGCTTGGCAAGGGTAGGGAACACTGAAGCTTTCTTT. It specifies CASSLARVGNTEAFF.

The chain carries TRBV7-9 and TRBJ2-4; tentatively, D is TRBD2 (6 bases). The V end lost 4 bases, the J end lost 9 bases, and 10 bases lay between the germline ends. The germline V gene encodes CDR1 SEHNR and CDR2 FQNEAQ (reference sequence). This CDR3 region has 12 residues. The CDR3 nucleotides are TGTGCCAGCAGCTCCACCGGGAGCATTCAGTACTTC. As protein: CASSSTGSIQYF.

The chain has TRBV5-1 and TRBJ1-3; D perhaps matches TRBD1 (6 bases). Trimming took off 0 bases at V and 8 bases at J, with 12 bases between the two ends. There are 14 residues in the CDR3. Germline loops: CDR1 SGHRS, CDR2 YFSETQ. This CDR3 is CASSLGTPGDTIYF. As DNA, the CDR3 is TGCGCCAGCAGCTTGGGGACTCCAGGGGACACCATATATTTT.

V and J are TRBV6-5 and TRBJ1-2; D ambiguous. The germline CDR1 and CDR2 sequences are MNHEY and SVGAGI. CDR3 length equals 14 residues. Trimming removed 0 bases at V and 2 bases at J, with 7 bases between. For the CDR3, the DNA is TGTGCCAGCAGTTACTCGATCCTGAACTATGGCTACACCTTC. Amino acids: CASSYSILNYGYTF.

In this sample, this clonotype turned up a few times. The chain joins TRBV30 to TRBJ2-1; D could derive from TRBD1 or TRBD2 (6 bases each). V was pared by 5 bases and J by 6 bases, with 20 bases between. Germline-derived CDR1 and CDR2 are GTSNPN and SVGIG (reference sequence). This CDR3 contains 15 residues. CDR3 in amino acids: CAWRPRRGLVNEQFF. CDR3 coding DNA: TGTGCCTGGCGTCCTCGCCGGGGGCTGGTCAATGAGCAGTTCTTC.

CDR3 loop: CASKLGGYTF. CDR3 nucleotide sequence: TGTGCCAGTAAACTGGGCGGCTACACCTTC. This chain uses TRBV19 with TRBJ1-2, with unresolved D. This CDR3 is 10 amino acids long. Trimming cost V 7 bases and J 8 bases, with 8 bases left between them. CDR1 and CDR2 (germline): LNHDA, SQIVND (reference sequence).

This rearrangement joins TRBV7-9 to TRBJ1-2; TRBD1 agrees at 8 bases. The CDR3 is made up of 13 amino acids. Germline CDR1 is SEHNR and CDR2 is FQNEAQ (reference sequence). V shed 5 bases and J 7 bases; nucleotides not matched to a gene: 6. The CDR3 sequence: CASSLQGAIGYTF. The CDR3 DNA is TGTGCCAGCAGCCTTCAGGGGGCGATTGGCTACACCTTC.

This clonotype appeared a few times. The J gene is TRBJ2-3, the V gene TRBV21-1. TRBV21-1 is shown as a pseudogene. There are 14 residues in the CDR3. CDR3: CASSKALYPDTQYF. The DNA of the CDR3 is TGTGCCAGCAGCAAAGCCCTTTACCCAGATACGCAGTATTTT.

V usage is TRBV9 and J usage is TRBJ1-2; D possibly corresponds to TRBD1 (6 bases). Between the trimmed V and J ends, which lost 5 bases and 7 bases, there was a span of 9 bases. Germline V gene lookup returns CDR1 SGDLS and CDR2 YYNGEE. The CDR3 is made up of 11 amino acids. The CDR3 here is CASRGGAGYTF. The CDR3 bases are TGTGCCAGCAGAGGGGGGGCTGGCTACACCTTC. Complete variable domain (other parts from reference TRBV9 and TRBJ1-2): DSGVTQTPKHLITATGQRVTLRCSPRSGDLSVYWYQQSLDQGLQFLIQYYNGEERAKGNILERFSAQQFPDLHSELNLSSLELGDSALYFCASRGGAGYTFGSGTRLTVV.

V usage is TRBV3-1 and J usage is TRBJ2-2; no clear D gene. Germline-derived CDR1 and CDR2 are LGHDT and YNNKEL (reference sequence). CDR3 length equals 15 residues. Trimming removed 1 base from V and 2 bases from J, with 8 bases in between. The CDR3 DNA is TGTGCCAGCAGCCAAGTTTTATTCAACACCGGGGAGCTGTTTTTT. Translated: CASSQVLFNTGELFF.

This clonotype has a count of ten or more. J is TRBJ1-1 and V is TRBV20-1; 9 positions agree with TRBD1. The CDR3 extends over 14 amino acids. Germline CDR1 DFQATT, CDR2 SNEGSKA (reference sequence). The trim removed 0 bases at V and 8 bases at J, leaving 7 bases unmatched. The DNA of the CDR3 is TGCAGTGCTAGAGAAGGGGGGACAGGGACGGAAGCTTTCTTT. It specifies CSAREGGTGTEAFF.

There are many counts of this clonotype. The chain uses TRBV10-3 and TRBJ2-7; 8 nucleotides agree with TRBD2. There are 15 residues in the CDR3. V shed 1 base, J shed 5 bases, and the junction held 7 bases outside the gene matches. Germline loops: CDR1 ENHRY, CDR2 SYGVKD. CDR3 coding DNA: TGTGCCATCAGTGAGTGGGGCGGGGGGCCGCACGAGCAGTACTTC. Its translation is CAISEWGGGPHEQYF.

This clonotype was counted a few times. The CDR3 loop is CATSDSGQGADTQYF. The CDR3 nucleotides read TGTGCCACCAGTGATAGCGGACAGGGGGCAGATACGCAGTATTTT. This rearrangement joins TRBV24-1 to TRBJ2-3, with TRBD1 identical over 10 bases. The junction had 3 bases not matched to a gene; V was cut back by 3 bases and J by 4 bases. Germline V gives CDR1 KGHDR, CDR2 SFDVKD. The CDR3 runs 15 residues.

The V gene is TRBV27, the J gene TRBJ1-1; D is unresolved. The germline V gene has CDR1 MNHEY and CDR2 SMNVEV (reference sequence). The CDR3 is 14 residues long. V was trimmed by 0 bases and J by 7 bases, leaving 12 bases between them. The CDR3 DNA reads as TGTGCCAGCAGTTTATCACTCACCCGGGGTGAAGCTTTCTTT. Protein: CASSLSLTRGEAFF.

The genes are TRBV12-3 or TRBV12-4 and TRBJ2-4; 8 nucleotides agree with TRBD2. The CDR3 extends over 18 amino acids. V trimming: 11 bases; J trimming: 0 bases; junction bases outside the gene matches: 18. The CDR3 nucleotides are TGTGCCTTCAGTTTAGCGCGGGAGGACAGTTTAGCCAAAAACATTCAGTACTTC. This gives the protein CAFSLAREDSLAKNIQYF.

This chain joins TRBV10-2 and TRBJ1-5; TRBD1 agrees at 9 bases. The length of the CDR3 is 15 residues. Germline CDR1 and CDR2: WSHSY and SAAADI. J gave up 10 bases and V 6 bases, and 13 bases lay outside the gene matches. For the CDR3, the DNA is TGCGCCAGCAGGGCGAGACAGGGGGTTAGTAGTCCCCAGCATTTT. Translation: CASRARQGVSSPQHF.

CDR3 residues: CASSLGSGYEQYV. The DNA of the CDR3 is TGTGCCAGCAGCTTAGGCAGCGGGTACGAGCAGTACGTC. The chain is built from TRBV7-2 and TRBJ2-7; TRBD2 is a possible D gene (6 bases). Germline CDR1 is SGHTA and CDR2 is FQGNSA. This CDR3 has 13 amino acids. V was cut by 1 base and J by 4 bases, with 8 bases left in between.

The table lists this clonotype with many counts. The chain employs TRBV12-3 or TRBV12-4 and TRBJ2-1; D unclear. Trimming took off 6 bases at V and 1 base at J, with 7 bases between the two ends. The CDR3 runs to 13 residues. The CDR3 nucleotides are TGTGCCAGCAGCCTCTGGTCCTACAATGAGCAGTTCTTC. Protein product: CASSLWSYNEQFF.

The CDR3 DNA is TGTGCCAGCAGTTACTCGATCGGCAAACTCTATGGCTACACCTTC. Its translation is CASSYSIGKLYGYTF. This sequence joins TRBV6-5 and TRBJ1-2; no clear D. Germline lookup yields CDR1 MNHEY and CDR2 SVGAGI. V was clipped by 0 bases and J by 4 bases, with 12 bases between them. The length of the CDR3 is 15 residues.